Below, 23 T cell receptor beta chains from the same sample are listed, as sequenced in a study of technical replicates of blood from a few donors. This table comes from immunoSEQ multiplex PCR, and its TCRdb copy is limited to in-frame clones, with some not included. Of roughly 93,000 clones detected, approximately 95% appear once; the ten largest clones hold approximately 0.26%. The sample comprised T cells isolated from PBMCs. These receptors all stem from a human donor in good health.

The chain recombines TRBV6-1 with TRBJ1-2; weak D call: TRBD1 (5 bases). Trimming took 5 bases from V and 7 from J, leaving 8 bases between them. The CDR3 totals 11 residues. Germline CDR1 is MNHNS and CDR2 is SASEGT. CDR3 DNA sequence: TGTGCCAGCAGTCAGGGCACTGGCTACACCTTC. It is translated as CASSQGTGYTF.

This chain joins TRBV4-1 and TRBJ2-1; no definite D call. V gave up 1 base and J gave up 0 bases, with 7 bases separating them. The CDR3 has 15 amino acids. The germline CDR1 and CDR2 sequences are MGHRA and YSYEKL. The CDR3 sequence is CASSQGPISYNEQFF. Written as DNA, the CDR3 is TGCGCCAGCAGCCAAGGGCCGATCTCCTACAATGAGCAGTTCTTC.

This chain connects TRBV28 to TRBJ2-5; 7 bases line up with TRBD1. Germline CDR1 is MDHEN and CDR2 is SYDVKM. This CDR3 is built from 17 residues. Losses at the gene ends were 5 bases for V and 3 bases for J; bases not matched to a gene: 15. The CDR3 here is CASSPSLRDRSKETQYF. CDR3 DNA: TGTGCCAGCAGTCCCTCTCTTCGGGACAGAAGTAAAGAGACCCAGTACTTC.

The chain combines TRBV12-5 with TRBJ1-2, with D unclear. With 6 bases removed from V and 6 bases from J, the gap between germline ends came to 11 bases. CDR3 length: 12 residues. Germline V gene lookup returns CDR1 LGHNT and CDR2 FRNRAP. Written as DNA, the CDR3 is TGTGCTAGTGGCCCCGCGGGCCATGGCTACACCTTC. It specifies CASGPAGHGYTF.

The genes are TRBV6-6 and TRBJ1-2, with D maybe TRBD1 (6 bases). Looked up from germline, CDR1 is MNHNY and CDR2 is SVGAGI (reference sequence). The V and J ends lost 4 bases and 8 bases respectively, with 14 bases between them. The CDR3 contains 13 residues. The CDR3 loop reads CASSLEQGGGYTF. The CDR3 coding sequence is TGTGCCAGCAGTTTGGAACAGGGCGGGGGCTACACCTTC.

The table lists this clone with a few counts. CDR3 DNA: TGTGCCACCCAGGCTAGCGGGGGCTCAGATACGCAGTATTTT. This translates into CATQASGGSDTQYF. The chain uses TRBV27 and TRBJ2-3, with 10 bases aligning to TRBD2. Trimming at V came to 10 bases and at J to 4 bases, leaving 8 bases not matched to a gene. Germline V gene sequence: CDR1 MNHEY, CDR2 SMNVEV (reference sequence). The CDR3 is 14 residues long.

The chain recombines TRBV5-1 with TRBJ2-7; 7 nucleotides line up with TRBD1. The CDR3 consists of 15 residues. Per the germline V gene, CDR1 is SGHRS and CDR2 is YFSETQ. The V gene end was trimmed by 4 bases and the J gene end by 0 bases; junction bases not matched to a gene: 7. In nucleotides, the CDR3 is TGCGCCAGCAGCCTCAACAGGGGTTCCTCCTACGAGCAGTACTTC. Translated, it gives CASSLNRGSSYEQYF.

The genes are TRBV5-4 and TRBJ1-5; D not resolved. Trimming removed 2 bases at V and 5 bases at J, with 5 bases between. This CDR3 is built from 12 residues. In germline, CDR1 is SGHNT, CDR2 YYREEE (reference sequence). The DNA for the CDR3 is TGTGCCAGCAGCTTTCCAGATCAGCCCCAGCATTTT. Translating gives CASSFPDQPQHF.

The chain combines TRBV6-6 with TRBJ1-2; no clear D gene. This CDR3 is built from 15 residues. The V gene lost 0 bases and the J gene lost 0 bases, with 8 bases spanning the gap. Looked up from germline, CDR1 is MNHNY and CDR2 is SVGAGI (reference sequence). CDR3 amino acids: CASSYSSTANYGYTF. CDR3 sequence (DNA): TGTGCCAGCAGTTACTCGAGTACAGCTAACTATGGCTACACCTTC.

This chain uses TRBV7-9 with TRBJ2-3; D unresolved. The V gene lost 0 bases and the J gene lost 1 base, with 5 bases spanning the gap. Germline V gene data show CDR1 as SEHNR and CDR2 as FQNEAQ (reference sequence). The CDR3 has 14 amino acids. The CDR3 sequence is CASSLAQGTDTQYF. The CDR3 DNA reads as TGTGCCAGCAGCTTAGCGCAGGGCACAGATACGCAGTATTTT.

J is TRBJ2-2 and V is TRBV28; 11 bases align to TRBD2. V was pared by 4 bases and J by 5 bases, with 3 bases of the junction left unmatched. CDR1 MDHEN and CDR2 SYDVKM come from the germline V gene. This CDR3 spans 15 amino acids. CDR3 DNA sequence: TGTGCCAGCAGTTCTAGCGGGAGGCGGACCGGGGAGCTGTTTTTT. This gives the protein CASSSSGRRTGELFF.

This clone was observed once. The chain recombines TRBV25-1 with TRBJ2-6; perhaps TRBD1 as D (6 bases). The CDR3 is made up of 17 amino acids. The V end was cut by 5 bases, the J end by 0 bases, with 14 bases between. Germline V lookup: CDR1 MGHDK, CDR2 SYGVNS. In DNA, the CDR3 is TGTGCCAGCAGTCCCCAGGGGCAGAGCTCTGGGGCCAACGTCCTGACTTTC. This translates into CASSPQGQSSGANVLTF.

The chain combines TRBV27 with TRBJ2-3; D is unresolved. The V and J ends lost 1 base and 1 base respectively, with 12 bases between them. The CDR3 contains 16 residues. The germline V gene has CDR1 MNHEY and CDR2 SMNVEV (reference sequence). The CDR3 nucleotides are TGTGCCAGCAGTTTATTAGGTGTTGAGGGCACAGATACGCAGTATTTT. Amino acid sequence: CASSLLGVEGTDTQYF.

The genes are TRBV6-6 and TRBJ2-3, with D perhaps matching TRBD2 (7 bases). There are 13 residues in the CDR3. Germline CDR1 and CDR2: MNHNY and SVGAGI (reference sequence). Trimming took off 6 bases at V and 4 bases at J, with 11 bases between the two ends. CDR3 loop: CASSQGRADTQYF. The CDR3 region has the DNA TGTGCCAGCAGCCAGGGGAGGGCAGATACGCAGTATTTT.

The chain is built from TRBV7-9 and TRBJ1-2; D is undetermined. V lost 3 bases to trimming and J lost 4 bases, with 15 bases between them. This CDR3 is 15 amino acids long. Germline assignment: CDR1 SEHNR and CDR2 FQNEAQ (reference sequence). The CDR3 nucleotides are TGTGCCAGCAGCTTTAGTAACGGGAAATCCTATGGCTACACCTTC. This codes for CASSFSNGKSYGYTF. Supplemented by reference TRBV7-9 and TRBJ1-2, the full variable domain reads DTGVSQNPRHKITKRGQNVTFRCDPISEHNRLYWYRQTLGQGPEFLTYFQNEAQLEKSRLLSDRFSAERPKGSFSTLEIQRTEQGDSAMYLCASSFSNGKSYGYTFGSGTRLTVV.

The rearrangement uses TRBV5-8 and TRBJ2-3; TRBD1 aligns across 9 bases. CDR3 length: 15 residues. Germline V gives CDR1 SGHTS, CDR2 YDEGEE. V gave up 4 bases and J gave up 3 bases; unmatched junction bases: 6. In nucleotides, the CDR3 is TGTGCCAGCAGCCTCGGGACAGGGCCAACAGATACGCAGTATTTT. Its protein is CASSLGTGPTDTQYF.

V and J are TRBV4-1 and TRBJ1-2, with D uncertain. The germline V gene has CDR1 MGHRA and CDR2 YSYEKL. The CDR3 loop spans 15 amino acids. The V gene lost 2 bases and the J gene lost 6 bases, with 16 bases spanning the gap. CDR3 loop: CASSQRFGQEDGYTF. CDR3 sequence (DNA): TGCGCCAGCAGCCAAAGATTCGGGCAGGAGGATGGCTACACCTTC.

The chain links TRBV5-1 to TRBJ2-1, with TRBD2 matching over 7 bases. V was clipped by 5 bases and J by 1 base; unmatched bases: 3. This CDR3 has 14 amino acids. CDR1 is SGHRS and CDR2 is YFSETQ in the germline V gene. The CDR3 sequence: CASRGGSSYNEQFF. As DNA, the CDR3 is TGCGCCAGCAGGGGCGGGAGTTCCTACAATGAGCAGTTCTTC.

The rearrangement joins TRBV5-1 to TRBJ2-3, with 10 bases identical to TRBD2. The V and J ends lost 4 bases and 9 bases, in that order; junction bases with no gene match: 11. Germline V lookup: CDR1 SGHRS, CDR2 YFSETQ. The CDR3 length is 15 residues. CDR3 protein: CASSPSGGAVDTQYF. The CDR3 DNA reads TGCGCCAGCAGCCCAAGCGGGGGGGCCGTGGACACGCAGTATTTT.

The chain has TRBV10-3 and TRBJ1-5, with D possibly TRBD1 on 6 matching bases. This CDR3 has 13 residues. Germline V gene sequence: CDR1 ENHRY, CDR2 SYGVKD. V gave up 5 bases and J gave up 5 bases, with 10 bases separating them. In DNA form, the CDR3 reads TGTGCCATCAGTTCTGGGGGCGATCAGCCCCAGCATTTT. It codes for CAISSGGDQPQHF.

This clone was seen only once. V and J are TRBV30 and TRBJ2-5, with a weak D call TRBD1 (5 bases). The CDR3 consists of 14 residues. Germline lookup yields CDR1 GTSNPN and CDR2 SVGIG (reference sequence). Trimming removed 1 base from V and 7 bases from J, with 16 bases in between. CDR3 region: CAWSEGHRSGTQYF. DNA of the CDR3: TGTGCCTGGAGTGAAGGACACCGATCCGGGACCCAGTACTTC.

The rearrangement links TRBV2 to TRBJ2-2; tentatively, D is TRBD2 (5 bases). The CDR3 extends over 19 amino acids. Trimming pared 4 bases from V and 0 bases from J, leaving 21 bases between. The V gene's germline CDR1 is SNHLY and CDR2 FYNNEI. The CDR3 DNA follows: TGTGCCAGCAGTGTGGACTTCCTCGACCCAACCTCGAACACCGGGGAGCTGTTTTTT. Translating it yields CASSVDFLDPTSNTGELFF.

The chain is built from TRBV2 and TRBJ2-7, with 9 bases matching TRBD1. CDR1 and CDR2 (germline): SNHLY, FYNNEI. This CDR3 has 13 amino acids. The ends lost 6 bases at V and 4 bases at J; junction bases unmatched: 4. The CDR3 nucleotides are TGTGCCAGCAGCGCCGGGACAGGGTACGAGCAGTACTTC. Protein product: CASSAGTGYEQYF.